This T cell receptor (beta chain) originates from a study of yellow fever vaccine responses in identical twins. In regard to this clonotype: The antigen is not known.

CDR1 and CDR2 (germline): SGHNT, YENEEA. The germline V and J ends were trimmed by 2 bases and 4 bases, with 11 bases remaining between them. The CDR3 covers 15 residues. General observations from the study: Reportedly, the T cell response mounted by twins to vaccine seemed partly convergent, partly personalized.

TCRdb called the RT-PCR reads again in MiXCR, with one record for every CDR3 protein. The sample lists roughly 17,000 distinct CDR3 sequences, around 72% occurring once. Source: T cells from blood (PBMCs), unsorted or a sorted subset (not recorded which), taken before or after yellow fever vaccination (not recorded which). The receptor was derived from a woman aged 18-29 years who received the yellow fever vaccine. The chain employs TRBV11-3 and TRBJ1-4; possible D gene TRBD1, 5 bases. CDR3 nucleotide sequence: TGTGCCAGCAGCTTATTAGGCGACAGTAATGAAAAACTGTTTTTT. Protein product: CASSLLGDSNEKLFF.